Below are 5 T cell receptor beta chains sequenced from a single sample in a study of cytomegalovirus exposure and HLA in healthy donors. PCR primers comprised 60 Vbeta and 13 Jbeta primers. Produced via immunoSEQ multiplex PCR; TCRdb's table is partial and in-frame only. This sample's clone table lists approximately 110,000 clones. Sequencing was carried out using PBMCs. Every receptor here comes from a man younger than 40 in good health and CMV-seronegative.

V is TRBV6-1 and J is TRBJ2-1; perhaps TRBD1 as D (5 bases). Deletions cut 3 bases from V and 4 bases from J, with 10 bases between. Germline V CDR1 and CDR2: MNHNS, SASEGT. This CDR3 has 14 amino acids. CDR3 residues: CASSDPSGYNEQFF. The CDR3 region has the DNA TGTGCCAGCAGTGACCCTTCAGGGTACAATGAGCAGTTCTTC.

The chain uses TRBV7-8 and TRBJ1-5; 9 nucleotides agree with TRBD1. Germline lookup yields CDR1 SGHVS and CDR2 FQNEAQ. CDR3 length: 18 amino acids. Unmatched junction bases numbered 13, after V lost 5 bases and J lost 2 bases. CDR3 bases: TGTGCCAGCAGCCCGTCCGGGACAGGGTGGTGGGGCAATCAGCCCCAGCATTTT. It translates to CASSPSGTGWWGNQPQHF.

This chain connects TRBV7-8 to TRBJ2-5, with 7 bases fitting TRBD2. The CDR3 is made up of 14 amino acids. Losses at the gene ends were 5 bases for V and 4 bases for J; bases not matched to a gene: 7. Germline V gives CDR1 SGHVS, CDR2 FQNEAQ. The CDR3: CASSPARLAETQYF. The CDR3 coding sequence is TGTGCCAGCAGCCCGGCACGACTAGCAGAGACCCAGTACTTC.

CDR3 bases: TGTGCCAGCAGCTCACCCGGGACTAGGACAGAGACCCAGTACTTC. It specifies CASSSPGTRTETQYF. The chain uses TRBV5-4 and TRBJ2-5; 8 bases align to TRBD2. Losses at the gene ends were 3 bases for V and 4 bases for J; bases not matched to a gene: 8. CDR1 and CDR2 (germline): SGHNT, YYREEE (reference sequence). The CDR3 extends over 15 amino acids.

This chain uses TRBV30 with TRBJ2-3; D is unresolved. The CDR3 consists of 15 residues. V lost 1 base and J 2 bases, leaving 13 bases between the germline ends. CDR1 and CDR2 from the germline V gene are GTSNPN and SVGIG (reference sequence). CDR3: CAWSEAGQPTDTQYF. Written as DNA, the CDR3 is TGTGCCTGGAGTGAGGCAGGTCAGCCCACAGATACGCAGTATTTT.